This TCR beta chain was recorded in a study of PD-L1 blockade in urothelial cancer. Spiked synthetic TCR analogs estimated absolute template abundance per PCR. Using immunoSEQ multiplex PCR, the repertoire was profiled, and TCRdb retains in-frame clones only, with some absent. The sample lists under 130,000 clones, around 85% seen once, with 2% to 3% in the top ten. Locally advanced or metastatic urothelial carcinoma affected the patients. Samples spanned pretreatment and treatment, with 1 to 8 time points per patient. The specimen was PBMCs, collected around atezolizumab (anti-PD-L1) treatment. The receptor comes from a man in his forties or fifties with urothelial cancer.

CDR3 coding DNA: TGTGCCAGCAGCTTGAATTGGGCAGGGGGCGGTTACGAGCAGTACTTC. Translation gives CASSLNWAGGGYEQYF. The V gene is TRBV5-4, the J gene TRBJ2-7; TRBD1 matches 8 bases. Germline lookup yields CDR1 SGHNT and CDR2 YYREEE (reference sequence). The CDR3 extends over 16 amino acids. The junction had 10 bases not matched to a gene; V was cut back by 1 base and J by 4 bases.